The clone carrying this TCR beta chain was detected many times. This CDR3 region has 12 residues. Trimming removed 7 bases at V and 10 bases at J, with 16 bases between. Germline V gives CDR1 MDHEN, CDR2 SYDVKM. The sample belongs to a study of T cells in Graves' hyperthyroidism and ophthalmopathy. Amplified TCR beta CDR3 regions came from RNA transcripts. When the TCR CDR3 underwent first-round RT-PCR, the HTBI primer set was used. TCRdb independently ran MiXCR on the multiplex PCR reads; one entry per CDR3 protein. This sample carries a few hundred thousand distinct CDR3 sequences, approximately 13% of them seen once, and the ten largest clones take 5.8%.

J is TRBJ2-5 and V is TRBV28; TRBD2 might be the D (7 bases). The source material was blood. The TCR was taken from a woman in her 30s with Graves' hyperthyroidism that later progressed to Graves' ophthalmopathy. The CDR3 reads CASTPPRGGQYF. For the CDR3, the DNA is TGTGCCAGCACCCCCCCTAGGGGGGGCCAGTACTTC.